This TCR beta chain was found in a study of T cell responses to AZD1222 COVID-19 vaccine. Notes on the study in general: Only a handful of people who got AZD1222 tested seropositive at baseline. Most donors were white British, females outnumbered males, and clonal diversity was possibly underestimated. Reports say nearly half of spike-specific TCRs go after unmutated variant regions.

Looked up from germline, CDR1 is LNHDA and CDR2 is SQIVND (reference sequence). This CDR3 spans 14 amino acids. Trimming shortened V by 3 bases and J by 6 bases, and 12 bases separated the two germline ends. Only in-frame clones appear in the TCRdb table, and some are missing; sequencing was by immunoSEQ multiplex PCR. Among about 120,000 clones, 80% to 90% were seen once, and the ten largest hold 2.4%. A word on this clone: Its antigen is undetermined.

The sequence came from an adult in good health. This specimen was peripheral blood, taken on day 0 of AZD1222 vaccination. The chain joins TRBV19 to TRBJ1-5; D possibly corresponds to TRBD1 (6 bases). The CDR3 DNA reads TGTGCCAGTAGTATGGGCGGGGGCGGTCAGCCCCAGCATTTT. It codes for CASSMGGGGQPQHF. The variable domain in full, with the rest retrieved from reference TRBV19 and TRBJ1-5, is DGGITQSPKYLFRKEGQNVTLSCEQNLNHDAMYWYRQDPGQGLRLIYYSQIVNDFQKGDIAEGYSVSREKKESFPLTVTSAQKNPTAFYLCASSMGGGGQPQHFGDGTRLSIL.